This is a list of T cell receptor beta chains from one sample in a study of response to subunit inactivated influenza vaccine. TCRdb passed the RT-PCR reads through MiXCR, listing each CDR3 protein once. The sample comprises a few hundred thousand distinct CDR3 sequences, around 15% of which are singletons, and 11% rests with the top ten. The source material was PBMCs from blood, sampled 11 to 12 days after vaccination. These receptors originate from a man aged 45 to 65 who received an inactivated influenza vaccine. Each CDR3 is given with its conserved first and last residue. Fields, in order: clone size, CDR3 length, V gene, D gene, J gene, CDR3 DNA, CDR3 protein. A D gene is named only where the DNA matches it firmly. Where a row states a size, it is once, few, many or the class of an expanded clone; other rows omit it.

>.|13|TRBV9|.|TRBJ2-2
TGTGCCAGCAGCGTAGACCGCGCCGGGGAGCTGTTTTTT
CASSVDRAGELFF
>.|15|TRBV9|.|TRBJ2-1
TGTGCCAGCAGCCCTCATCTAAGTAATGGGAATGAGCAGTTCTTC
CASSPHLSNGNEQFF
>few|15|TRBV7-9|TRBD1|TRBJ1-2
TGTGCCAGCAGCTTAGCGCCACAGACAGGGTTTGGCTACACCTTC
CASSLAPQTGFGYTF
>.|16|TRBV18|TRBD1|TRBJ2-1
TGTGCCAGCTCACCACCGGGACAGGGGTGGGGCGATGAGCAGTTCTTC
CASSPPGQGWGDEQFF
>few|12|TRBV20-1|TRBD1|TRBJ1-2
TGCAGTGCCCACCGGGACAGGGGTCGCTACACCTTC
CSAHRDRGRYTF
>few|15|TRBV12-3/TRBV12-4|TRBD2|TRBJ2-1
TGTGCCAGCAACCTCCCTAGCGGGAGTCGTAATGAGCAGTTCTTC
CASNLPSGSRNEQFF
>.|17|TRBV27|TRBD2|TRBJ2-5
TGTGCCAGCAGTTTAGCAGCGGGAGGGCTCCAAAAAGAGACCCAGTACTTC
CASSLAAGGLQKETQYF
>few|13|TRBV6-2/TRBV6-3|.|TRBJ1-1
TGTGCCAGCAGTTACCCGACCGGCGCTGAAGCTTTCTTT
CASSYPTGAEAFF
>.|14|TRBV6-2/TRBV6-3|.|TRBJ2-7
TGTGCCAGCATGCTCGGGCTATACTCCTACGAGCAGTACTTC
CASMLGLYSYEQYF
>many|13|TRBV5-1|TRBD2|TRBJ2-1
TGCGCCAGCAGTGCGGGAGGAGACAATGAGCAGTTCTTC
CASSAGGDNEQFF
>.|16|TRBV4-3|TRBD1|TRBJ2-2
TGCGCCAGCAGCCAACCGGGACAGGGTAGCACCGGGGAGCTGTTTTTT
CASSQPGQGSTGELFF
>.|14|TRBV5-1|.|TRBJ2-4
TGCGCCAGCAGCCTGTACAGCTCTAAAAACATTCAGTACTTC
CASSLYSSKNIQYF
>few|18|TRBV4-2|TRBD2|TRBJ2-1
TGTGCCAGCAGCCCCCTAGCGGGGGTTATTGGGTCCTACAATGAGCAGTTCTTC
CASSPLAGVIGSYNEQFF
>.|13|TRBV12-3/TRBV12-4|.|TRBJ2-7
TGTGCCAGCAGCGAATTTACGACGGTAGAGCAGTACTTC
CASSEFTTVEQYF
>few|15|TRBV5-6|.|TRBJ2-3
TGTGCCAGCAGCTTGGTGGGGGGAAGCCCAGATACGCAGTATTTT
CASSLVGGSPDTQYF